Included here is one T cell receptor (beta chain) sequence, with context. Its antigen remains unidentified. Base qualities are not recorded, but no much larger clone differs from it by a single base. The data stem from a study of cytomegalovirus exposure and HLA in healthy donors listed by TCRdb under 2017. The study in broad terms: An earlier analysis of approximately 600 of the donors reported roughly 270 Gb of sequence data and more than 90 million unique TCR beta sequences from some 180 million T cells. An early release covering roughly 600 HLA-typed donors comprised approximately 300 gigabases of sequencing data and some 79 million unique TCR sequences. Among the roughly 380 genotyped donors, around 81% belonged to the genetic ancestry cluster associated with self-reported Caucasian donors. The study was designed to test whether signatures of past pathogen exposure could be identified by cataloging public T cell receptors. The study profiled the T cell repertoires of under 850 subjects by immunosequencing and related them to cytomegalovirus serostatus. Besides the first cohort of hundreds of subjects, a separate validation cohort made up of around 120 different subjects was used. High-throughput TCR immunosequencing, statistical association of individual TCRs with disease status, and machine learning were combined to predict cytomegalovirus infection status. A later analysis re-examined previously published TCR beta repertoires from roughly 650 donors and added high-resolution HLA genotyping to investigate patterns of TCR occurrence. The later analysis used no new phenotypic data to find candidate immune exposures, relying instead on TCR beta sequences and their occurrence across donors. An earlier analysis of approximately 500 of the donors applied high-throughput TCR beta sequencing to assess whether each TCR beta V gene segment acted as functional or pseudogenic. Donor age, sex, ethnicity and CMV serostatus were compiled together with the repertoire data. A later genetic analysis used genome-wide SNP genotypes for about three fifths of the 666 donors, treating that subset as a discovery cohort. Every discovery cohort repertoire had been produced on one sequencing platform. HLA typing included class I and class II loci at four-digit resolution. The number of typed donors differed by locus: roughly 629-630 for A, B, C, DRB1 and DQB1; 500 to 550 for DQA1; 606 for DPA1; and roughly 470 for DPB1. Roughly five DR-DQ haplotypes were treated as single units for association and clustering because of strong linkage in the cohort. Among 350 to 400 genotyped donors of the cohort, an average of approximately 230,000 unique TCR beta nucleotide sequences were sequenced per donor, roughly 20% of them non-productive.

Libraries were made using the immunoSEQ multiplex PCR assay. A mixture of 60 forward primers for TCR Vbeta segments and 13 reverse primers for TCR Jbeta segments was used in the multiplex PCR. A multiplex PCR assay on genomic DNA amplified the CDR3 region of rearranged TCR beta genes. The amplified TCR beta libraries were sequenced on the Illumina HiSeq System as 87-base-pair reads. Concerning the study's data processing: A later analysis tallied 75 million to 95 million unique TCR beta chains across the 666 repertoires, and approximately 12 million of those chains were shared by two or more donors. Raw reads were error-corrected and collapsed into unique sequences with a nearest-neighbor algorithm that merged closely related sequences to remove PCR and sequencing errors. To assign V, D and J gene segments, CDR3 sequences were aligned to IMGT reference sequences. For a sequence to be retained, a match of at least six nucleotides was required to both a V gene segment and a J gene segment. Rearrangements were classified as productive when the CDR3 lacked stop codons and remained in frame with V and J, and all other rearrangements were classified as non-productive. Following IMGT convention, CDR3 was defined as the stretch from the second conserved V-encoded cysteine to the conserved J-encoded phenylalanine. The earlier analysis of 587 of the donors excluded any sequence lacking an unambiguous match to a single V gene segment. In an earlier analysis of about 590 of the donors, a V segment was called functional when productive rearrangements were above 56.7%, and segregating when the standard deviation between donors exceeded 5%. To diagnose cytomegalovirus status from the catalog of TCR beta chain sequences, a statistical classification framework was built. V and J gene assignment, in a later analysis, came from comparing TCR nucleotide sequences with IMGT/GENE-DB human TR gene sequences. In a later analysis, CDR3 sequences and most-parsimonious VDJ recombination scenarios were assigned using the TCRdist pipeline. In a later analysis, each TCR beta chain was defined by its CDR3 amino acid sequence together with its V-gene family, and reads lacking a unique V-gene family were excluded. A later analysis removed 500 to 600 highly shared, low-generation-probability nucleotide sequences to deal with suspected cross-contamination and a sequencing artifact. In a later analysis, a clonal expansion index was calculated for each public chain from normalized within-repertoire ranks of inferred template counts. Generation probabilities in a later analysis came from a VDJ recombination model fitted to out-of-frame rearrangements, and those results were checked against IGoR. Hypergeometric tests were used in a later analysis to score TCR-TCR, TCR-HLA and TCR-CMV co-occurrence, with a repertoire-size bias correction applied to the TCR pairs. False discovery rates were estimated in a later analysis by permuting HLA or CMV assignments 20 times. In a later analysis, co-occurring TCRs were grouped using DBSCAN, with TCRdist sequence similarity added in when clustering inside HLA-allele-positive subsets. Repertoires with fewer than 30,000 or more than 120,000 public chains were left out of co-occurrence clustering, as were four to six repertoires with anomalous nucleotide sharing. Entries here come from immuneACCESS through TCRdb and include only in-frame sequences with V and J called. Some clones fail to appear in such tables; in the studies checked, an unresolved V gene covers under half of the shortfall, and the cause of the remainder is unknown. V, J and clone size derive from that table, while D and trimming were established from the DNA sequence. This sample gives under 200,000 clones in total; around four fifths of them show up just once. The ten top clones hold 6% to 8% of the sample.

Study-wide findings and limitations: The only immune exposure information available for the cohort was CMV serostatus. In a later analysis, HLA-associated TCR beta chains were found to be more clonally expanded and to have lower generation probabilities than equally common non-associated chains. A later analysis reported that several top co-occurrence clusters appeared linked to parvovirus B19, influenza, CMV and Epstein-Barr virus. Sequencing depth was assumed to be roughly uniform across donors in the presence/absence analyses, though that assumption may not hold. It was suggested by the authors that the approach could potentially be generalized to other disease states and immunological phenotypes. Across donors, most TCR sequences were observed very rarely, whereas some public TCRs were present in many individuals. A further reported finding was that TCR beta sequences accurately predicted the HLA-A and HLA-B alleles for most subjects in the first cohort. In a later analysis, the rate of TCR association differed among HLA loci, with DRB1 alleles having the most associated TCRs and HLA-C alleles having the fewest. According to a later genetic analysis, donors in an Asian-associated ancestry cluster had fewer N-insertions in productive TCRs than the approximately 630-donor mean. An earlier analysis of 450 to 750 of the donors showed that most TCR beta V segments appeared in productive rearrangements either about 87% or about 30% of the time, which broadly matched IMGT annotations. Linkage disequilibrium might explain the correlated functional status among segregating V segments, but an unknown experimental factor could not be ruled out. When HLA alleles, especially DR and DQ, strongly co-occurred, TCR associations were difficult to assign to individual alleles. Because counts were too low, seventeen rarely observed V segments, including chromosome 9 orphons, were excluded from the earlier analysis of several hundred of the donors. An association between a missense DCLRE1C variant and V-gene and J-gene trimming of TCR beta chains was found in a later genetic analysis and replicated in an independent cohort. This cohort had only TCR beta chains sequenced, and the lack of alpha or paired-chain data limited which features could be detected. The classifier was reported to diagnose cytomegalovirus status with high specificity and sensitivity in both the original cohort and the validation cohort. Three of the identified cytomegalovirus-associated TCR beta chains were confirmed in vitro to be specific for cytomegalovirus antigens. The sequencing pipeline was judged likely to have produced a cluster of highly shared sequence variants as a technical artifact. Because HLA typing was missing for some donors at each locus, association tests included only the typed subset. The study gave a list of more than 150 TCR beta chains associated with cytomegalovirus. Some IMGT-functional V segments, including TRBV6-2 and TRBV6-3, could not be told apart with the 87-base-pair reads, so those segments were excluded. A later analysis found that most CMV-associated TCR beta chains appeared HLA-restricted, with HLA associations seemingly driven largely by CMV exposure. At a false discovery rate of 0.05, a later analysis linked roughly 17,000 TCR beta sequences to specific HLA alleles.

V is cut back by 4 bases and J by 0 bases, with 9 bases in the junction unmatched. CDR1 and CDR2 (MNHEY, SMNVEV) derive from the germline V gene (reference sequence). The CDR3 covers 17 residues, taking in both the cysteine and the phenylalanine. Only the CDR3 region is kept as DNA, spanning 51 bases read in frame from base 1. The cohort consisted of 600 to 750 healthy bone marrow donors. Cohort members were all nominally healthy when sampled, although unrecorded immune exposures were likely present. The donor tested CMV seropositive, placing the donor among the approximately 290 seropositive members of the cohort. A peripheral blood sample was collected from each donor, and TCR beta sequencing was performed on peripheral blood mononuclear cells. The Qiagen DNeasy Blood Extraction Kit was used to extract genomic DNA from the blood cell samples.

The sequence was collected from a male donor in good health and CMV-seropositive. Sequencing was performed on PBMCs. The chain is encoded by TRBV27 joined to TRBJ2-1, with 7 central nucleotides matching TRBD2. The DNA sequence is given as TGTGCCAGCAGTTCATTCGGGGGGAGAAGCTCCTACAATGAGCAGTTCTTC. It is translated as CASSSFGGRSSYNEQFF.